The 10 T cell receptor beta chains below come from one sample, sequenced in a study of T cells in Graves' hyperthyroidism and ophthalmopathy. The source material, RNA transcripts, was used to amplify TCR beta CDR3 regions. When the TCR CDR3 underwent first-round RT-PCR, the HTBI primer set was used. Using its own MiXCR run on the multiplex PCR reads, TCRdb lists one record per CDR3 protein. The sample includes 350,000 to 450,000 distinct CDR3 sequences, roughly 13% seen only once; the top ten take 11%. The sample taken for sequencing was blood. Source of these receptors: a woman in her fifties or sixties with Graves' hyperthyroidism.

This clonotype was seen just once. The conserved final phenylalanine or tryptophan is absent from the CDR3, which likely points to a read error. The rearrangement uses TRBV2 and TRBJ2-7; D not certain. Trimming removed 9 bases at V and 6 bases at J, with 9 bases between. CDR1 SNHLY and CDR2 FYNNEI come from the germline V gene. The CDR3 is 10 residues long. CDR3 loop: CASVGSEQYL. The CDR3 DNA is TGTGCCAGTGTAGGCTCCGAGCAGTACCTC.

This rearrangement joins TRBV5-1 to TRBJ2-1; D remains unclear. The CDR3 loop spans 12 amino acids. Germline V gene data show CDR1 as SGHRS and CDR2 as YFSETQ. V was pared by 5 bases and J by 1 base, with 4 bases between. The CDR3 is CASRRSYNEQFF. In nucleotides, the CDR3 is TGCGCCAGCAGGAGGTCCTACAATGAGCAGTTCTTC.

Here the CDR3 reads CASSWTGTLGEQYF. In nucleotides, the CDR3 is TGTGCCAGCAGTTGGACCGGGACCCTTGGGGAGCAGTACTTC. The V call is TRBV6-1, the J call TRBJ2-7; D may correspond to TRBD1 or TRBD2 (5 bases each). The CDR3 is 14 amino acids. CDR1 and CDR2 from the germline V gene are MNHNS and SASEGT. Between the trimmed V and J ends, which lost 5 bases and 7 bases, there was a span of 18 bases.

J is TRBJ2-3 and V is TRBV7-2; 10 bases match TRBD1. The CDR3 runs 15 residues. V was clipped by 5 bases and J by 5 bases; unmatched bases: 7. In germline, CDR1 is SGHTA, CDR2 FQGNSA. CDR3 amino acids: CASSPDRGRQDTQYF. The DNA for the CDR3 is TGTGCCAGCAGCCCCGACAGGGGGCGTCAAGATACGCAGTATTTT.

The table lists this clonotype with many counts. The chain joins TRBV6-1 to TRBJ1-5; tentatively, D is TRBD1 (5 bases). Germline V gene sequence: CDR1 MNHNS, CDR2 SASEGT. The CDR3 spans 15 residues. V was clipped by 6 bases and J by 0 bases, with 12 bases between them. The CDR3 nucleotides are TGTGCCAGCAGGGGTACAGGTCTTAGCAATCAGCCCCAGCATTTT. This gives the protein CASRGTGLSNQPQHF.

This clonotype was detected many times. J is TRBJ1-2 and V is TRBV5-1; D might be TRBD1 (5 bases). V was trimmed by 0 bases and J by 0 bases, leaving 6 bases between them. The germline gives CDR1 SGHRS, CDR2 YFSETQ. The CDR3 length is 14 residues. The CDR3: CASSLGQPNYGYTF. As DNA, the CDR3 is TGCGCCAGCAGCTTGGGACAGCCTAACTATGGCTACACCTTC.

The chain carries TRBV19 and TRBJ2-1, with 7 bases lining up with TRBD1. Germline V gives CDR1 LNHDA, CDR2 SQIVND (reference sequence). With V trimmed by 2 bases and J by 3 bases, 4 bases remained unmatched. This CDR3 region has 15 residues. CDR3 protein: CASSITAGGYNEQFF. The CDR3 DNA reads TGTGCCAGTAGTATAACGGCAGGGGGCTACAATGAGCAGTTCTTC.

The CDR3 here is CATSDSGPPHYNEQFF. DNA of the CDR3: TGTGCCACCAGTGATTCGGGGCCCCCTCACTACAATGAGCAGTTCTTC. The chain recombines TRBV24-1 with TRBJ2-1; possibly TRBD1 or TRBD2 for D (5 bases each). This CDR3 contains 16 residues. Per germline, CDR1 KGHDR and CDR2 SFDVKD. V shed 2 bases and J shed 3 bases, with 13 bases lying between them.

This clonotype was recorded many times. The V gene is TRBV11-3, the J gene TRBJ2-1; 14 bases align to TRBD2. The CDR3 contains 16 residues. The germline gives CDR1 SGHNT, CDR2 YENEEA. The J segment lost 8 bases and the V segment lost 5 bases, leaving 8 bases of the junction unmatched. The CDR3, as DNA: TGTGCCAGCAGCCCATGGGGACTAGCGGGAGTCGATGAGCAGTTCTTC. Residues: CASSPWGLAGVDEQFF.

This clonotype was picked up a small number of times. The CDR3 spells CASSAGRGYEQYF. As DNA, the CDR3 is TGTGCCAGCAGTGCGGGCAGAGGCTACGAGCAGTACTTC. V is TRBV2 and J is TRBJ2-7; D unresolved. The CDR3 runs to 13 residues. Trimming cost V 4 bases and J 3 bases, with 10 bases left between them. Per germline, CDR1 SNHLY and CDR2 FYNNEI.